The TCR beta chain under discussion was sequenced for a study of regulatory T cells in long-lasting Graves disease. Time point meaning: newly diagnosed GD, antithyroid drugs for less than 3 months. Generation of the TCR library employed RNA extracted from PBMCs. Arm-PCR with iRepertoire HTBI primers amplified the CDR3 regions for these TCR beta libraries. MiXCR was run by TCRdb on the multiplex PCR reads, yielding one entry per CDR3 protein. The sample holds 400,000 to 500,000 distinct CDR3 sequences, 14% seen once. Germline CDR1 and CDR2: SEHNR and FQNEAQ (reference sequence). This CDR3 comprises 12 residues. Trimming pared 7 bases from V and 1 base from J, leaving 7 bases between. This clonotype came up many times. No antigen is known for it. General observations from the study: Only peripheral blood was studied, not thyroid tissue.

This sample also appeared in a second study, on T cells in Graves' hyperthyroidism and ophthalmopathy. According to that study: Most clonotypes expanded in the thyroid (above 0.001) were also present in blood.

Sequences were derived from peripheral blood mononuclear cells (PBMCs), sampled at new diagnosis, from a patient treated with antithyroid drugs. The receptor was isolated from a woman aged 45 to 65 with Graves disease. The chain recombines TRBV7-9 with TRBJ1-1; D not certain. This CDR3 reads CASKPGNTEAFF. The CDR3 DNA reads as TGTGCCAGCAAGCCTGGGAACACTGAAGCTTTCTTT.